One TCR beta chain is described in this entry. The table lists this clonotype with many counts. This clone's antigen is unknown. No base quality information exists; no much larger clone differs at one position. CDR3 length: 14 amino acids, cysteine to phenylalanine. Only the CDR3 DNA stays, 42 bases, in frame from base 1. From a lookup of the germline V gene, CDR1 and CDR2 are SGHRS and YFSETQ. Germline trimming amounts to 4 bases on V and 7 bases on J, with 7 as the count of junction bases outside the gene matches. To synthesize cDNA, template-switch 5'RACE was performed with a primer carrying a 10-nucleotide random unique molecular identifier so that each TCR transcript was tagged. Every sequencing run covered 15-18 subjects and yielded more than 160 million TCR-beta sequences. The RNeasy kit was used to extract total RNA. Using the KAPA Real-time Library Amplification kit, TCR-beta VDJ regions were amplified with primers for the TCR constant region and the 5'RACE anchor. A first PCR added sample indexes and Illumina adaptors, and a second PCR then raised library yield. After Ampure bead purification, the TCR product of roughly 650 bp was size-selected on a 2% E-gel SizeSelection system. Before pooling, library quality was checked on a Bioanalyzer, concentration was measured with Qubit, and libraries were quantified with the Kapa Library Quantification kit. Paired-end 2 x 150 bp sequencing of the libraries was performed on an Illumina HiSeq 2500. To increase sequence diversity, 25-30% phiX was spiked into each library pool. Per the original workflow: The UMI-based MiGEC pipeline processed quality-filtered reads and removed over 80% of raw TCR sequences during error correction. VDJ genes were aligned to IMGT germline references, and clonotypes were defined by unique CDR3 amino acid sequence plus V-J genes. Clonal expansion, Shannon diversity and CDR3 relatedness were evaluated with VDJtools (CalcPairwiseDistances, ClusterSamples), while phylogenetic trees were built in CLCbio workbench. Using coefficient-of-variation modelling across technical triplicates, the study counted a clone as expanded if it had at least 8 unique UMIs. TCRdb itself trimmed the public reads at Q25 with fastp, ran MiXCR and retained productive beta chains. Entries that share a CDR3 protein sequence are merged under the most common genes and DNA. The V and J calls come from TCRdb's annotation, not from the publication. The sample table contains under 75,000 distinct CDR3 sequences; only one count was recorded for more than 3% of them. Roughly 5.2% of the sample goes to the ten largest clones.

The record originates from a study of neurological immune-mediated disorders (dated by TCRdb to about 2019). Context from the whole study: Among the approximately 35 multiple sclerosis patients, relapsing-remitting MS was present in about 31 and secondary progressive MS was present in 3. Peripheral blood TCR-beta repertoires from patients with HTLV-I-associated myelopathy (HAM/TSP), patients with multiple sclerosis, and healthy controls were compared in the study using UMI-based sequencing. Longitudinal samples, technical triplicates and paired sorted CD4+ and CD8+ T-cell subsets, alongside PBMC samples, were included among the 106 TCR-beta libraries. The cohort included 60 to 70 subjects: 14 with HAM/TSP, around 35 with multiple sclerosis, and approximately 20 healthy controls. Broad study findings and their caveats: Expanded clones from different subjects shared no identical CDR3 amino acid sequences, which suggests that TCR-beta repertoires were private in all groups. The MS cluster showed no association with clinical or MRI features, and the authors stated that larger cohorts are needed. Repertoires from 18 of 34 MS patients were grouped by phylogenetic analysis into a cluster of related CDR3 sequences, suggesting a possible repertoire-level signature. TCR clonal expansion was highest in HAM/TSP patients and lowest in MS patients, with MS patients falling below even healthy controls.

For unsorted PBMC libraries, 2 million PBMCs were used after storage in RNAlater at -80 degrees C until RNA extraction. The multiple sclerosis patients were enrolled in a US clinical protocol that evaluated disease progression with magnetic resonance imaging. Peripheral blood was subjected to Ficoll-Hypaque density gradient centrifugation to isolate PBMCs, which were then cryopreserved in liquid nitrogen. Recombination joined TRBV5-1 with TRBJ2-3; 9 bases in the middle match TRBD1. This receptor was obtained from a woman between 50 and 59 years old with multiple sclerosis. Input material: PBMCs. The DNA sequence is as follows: TGCGCCAGCAGCGCGGGACAGGGTGGGAATACGCAGTATTTT. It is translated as CASSAGQGGNTQYF.